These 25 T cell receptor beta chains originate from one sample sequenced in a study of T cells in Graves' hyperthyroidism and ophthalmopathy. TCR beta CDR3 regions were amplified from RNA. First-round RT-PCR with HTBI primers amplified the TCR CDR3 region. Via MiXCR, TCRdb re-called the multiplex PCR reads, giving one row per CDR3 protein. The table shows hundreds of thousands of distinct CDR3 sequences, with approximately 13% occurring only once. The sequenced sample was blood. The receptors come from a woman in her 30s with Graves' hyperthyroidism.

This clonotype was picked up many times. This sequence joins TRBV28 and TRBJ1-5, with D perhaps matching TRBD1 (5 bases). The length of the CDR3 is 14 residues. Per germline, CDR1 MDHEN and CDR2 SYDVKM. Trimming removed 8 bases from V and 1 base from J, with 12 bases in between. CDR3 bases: TGTGCCAGCCTAGACAGCCGGAGCAATCAGCCCCAGCATTTT. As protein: CASLDSRSNQPQHF.

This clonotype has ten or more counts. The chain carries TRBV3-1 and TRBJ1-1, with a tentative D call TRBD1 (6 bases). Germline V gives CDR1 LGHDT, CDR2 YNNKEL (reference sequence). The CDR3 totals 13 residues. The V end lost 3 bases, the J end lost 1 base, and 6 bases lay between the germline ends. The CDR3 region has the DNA TGTGCCAGCAGCCACAGGGGGAACACTGAAGCTTTCTTT. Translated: CASSHRGNTEAFF.

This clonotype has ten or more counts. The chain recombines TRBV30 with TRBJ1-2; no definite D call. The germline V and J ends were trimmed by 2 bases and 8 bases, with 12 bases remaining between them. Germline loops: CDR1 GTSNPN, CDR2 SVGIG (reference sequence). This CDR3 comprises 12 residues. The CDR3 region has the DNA TGTGCCTGGAGTAAAGATGGCCTGGGCTACACCTTC. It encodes CAWSKDGLGYTF.

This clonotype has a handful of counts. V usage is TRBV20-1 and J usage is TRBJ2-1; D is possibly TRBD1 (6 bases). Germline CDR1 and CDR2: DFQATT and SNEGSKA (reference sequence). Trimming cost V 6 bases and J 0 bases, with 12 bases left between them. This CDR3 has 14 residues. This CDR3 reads CSARTDSSYNEQFF. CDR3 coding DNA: TGCAGTGCGCGGACAGATAGCTCCTACAATGAGCAGTTCTTC.

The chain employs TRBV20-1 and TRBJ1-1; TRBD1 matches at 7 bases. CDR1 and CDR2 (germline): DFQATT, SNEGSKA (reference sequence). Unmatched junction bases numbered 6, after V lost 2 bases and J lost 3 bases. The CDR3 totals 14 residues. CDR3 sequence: CSARPPGGYTEAFF. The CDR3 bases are TGCAGTGCTAGACCTCCAGGGGGGTACACTGAAGCTTTCTTT.

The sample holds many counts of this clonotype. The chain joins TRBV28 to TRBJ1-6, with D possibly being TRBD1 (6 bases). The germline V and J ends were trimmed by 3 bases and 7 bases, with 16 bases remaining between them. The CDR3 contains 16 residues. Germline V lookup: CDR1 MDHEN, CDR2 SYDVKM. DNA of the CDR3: TGTGCCAGCAGTTTCCCACCGGGACACACCAATTCACCCCTCCACTTT. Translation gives CASSFPPGHTNSPLHF.

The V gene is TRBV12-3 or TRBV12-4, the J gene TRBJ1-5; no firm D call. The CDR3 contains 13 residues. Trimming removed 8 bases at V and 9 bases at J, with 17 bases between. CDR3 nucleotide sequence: TGTGCCAGCGCCCCTTCTCTGGGAGGGCCCCAGCATTTT. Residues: CASAPSLGGPQHF.

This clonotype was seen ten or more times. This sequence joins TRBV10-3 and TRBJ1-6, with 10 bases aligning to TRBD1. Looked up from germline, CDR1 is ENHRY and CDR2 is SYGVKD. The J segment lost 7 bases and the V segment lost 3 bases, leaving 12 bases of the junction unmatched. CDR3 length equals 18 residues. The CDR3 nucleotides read TGTGCCATCAGTGAAGTGGTCGGGACAGGGGTTCGGAATTCACCCCTCCACTTT. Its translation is CAISEVVGTGVRNSPLHF.

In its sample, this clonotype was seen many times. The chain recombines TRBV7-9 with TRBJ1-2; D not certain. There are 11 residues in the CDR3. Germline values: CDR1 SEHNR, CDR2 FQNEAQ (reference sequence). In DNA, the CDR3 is TGTGCAGCTACAGTCCACTATGGCTACACCTTC. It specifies CAATVHYGYTF. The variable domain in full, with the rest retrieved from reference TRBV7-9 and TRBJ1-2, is DTGVSQNPRHKITKRGQNVTFRCDPISEHNRLYWYRQTLGQGPEFLTYFQNEAQLEKSRLLSDRFSAERPKGSFSTLEIQRTEQGDSAMYLCAATVHYGYTFGSGTRLTVV.

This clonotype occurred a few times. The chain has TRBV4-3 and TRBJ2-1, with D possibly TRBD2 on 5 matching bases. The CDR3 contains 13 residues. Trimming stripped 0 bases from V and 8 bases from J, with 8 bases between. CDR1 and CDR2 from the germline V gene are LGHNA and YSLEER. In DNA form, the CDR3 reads TGCGCCAGCAGCCAAGACGAGGGCGATGAGCAGTTCTTC. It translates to CASSQDEGDEQFF.

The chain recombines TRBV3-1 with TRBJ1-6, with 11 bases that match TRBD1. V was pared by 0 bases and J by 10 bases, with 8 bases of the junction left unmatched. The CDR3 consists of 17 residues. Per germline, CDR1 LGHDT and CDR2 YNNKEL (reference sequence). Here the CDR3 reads CASSQERGGTGGSPLHF. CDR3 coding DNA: TGTGCCAGCAGCCAAGAGAGGGGCGGGACAGGGGGATCACCCCTCCACTTT.

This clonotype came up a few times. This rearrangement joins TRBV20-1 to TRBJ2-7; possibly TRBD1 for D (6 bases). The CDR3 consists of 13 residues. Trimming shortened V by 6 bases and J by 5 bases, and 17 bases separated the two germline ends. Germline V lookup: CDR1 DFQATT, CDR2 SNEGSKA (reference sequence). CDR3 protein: CSAMTGRADEQYF. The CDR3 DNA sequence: TGCAGTGCCATGACAGGCCGGGCCGACGAGCAGTACTTC.

CDR3 bases: TGTGCCAGTAGTAACCTAGCGGGCAGCGTAAGGGGTGAGCAGTTCTTC. Translating it yields CASSNLAGSVRGEQFF. The genes are TRBV19 and TRBJ2-1; 8 bases fit TRBD2. The germline CDR1 and CDR2 sequences are LNHDA and SQIVND (reference sequence). V shed 4 bases, J shed 9 bases, and the junction held 14 bases outside the gene matches. The CDR3 loop spans 16 amino acids. The full variable domain, in which reference TRBV19 and TRBJ2-1 provide the parts outside the CDR3, is DGGITQSPKYLFRKEGQNVTLSCEQNLNHDAMYWYRQDPGQGLRLIYYSQIVNDFQKGDIAEGYSVSREKKESFPLTVTSAQKNPTAFYLCASSNLAGSVRGEQFFGPGTRLTVL.

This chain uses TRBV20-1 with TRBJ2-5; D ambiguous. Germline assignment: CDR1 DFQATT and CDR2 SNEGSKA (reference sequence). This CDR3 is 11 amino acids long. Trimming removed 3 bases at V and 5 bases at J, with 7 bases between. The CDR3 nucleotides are TGCAGTGCTAGGATTGGGGAGACCCAGTACTTC. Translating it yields CSARIGETQYF.

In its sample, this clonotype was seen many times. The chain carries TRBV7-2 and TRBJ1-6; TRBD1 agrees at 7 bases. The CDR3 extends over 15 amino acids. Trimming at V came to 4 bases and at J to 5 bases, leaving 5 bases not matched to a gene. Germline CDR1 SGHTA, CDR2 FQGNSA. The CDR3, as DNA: TGTGCCAGCAGCTCAGGGGGACACCATAATTCACCCCTCCACTTT. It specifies CASSSGGHHNSPLHF.

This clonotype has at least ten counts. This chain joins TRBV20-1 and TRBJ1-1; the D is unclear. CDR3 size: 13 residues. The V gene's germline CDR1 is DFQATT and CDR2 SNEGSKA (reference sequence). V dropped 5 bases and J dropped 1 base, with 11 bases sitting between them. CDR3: CSAADGENTEAFF. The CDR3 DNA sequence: TGCAGTGCTGCAGATGGGGAGAACACTGAAGCTTTCTTT.

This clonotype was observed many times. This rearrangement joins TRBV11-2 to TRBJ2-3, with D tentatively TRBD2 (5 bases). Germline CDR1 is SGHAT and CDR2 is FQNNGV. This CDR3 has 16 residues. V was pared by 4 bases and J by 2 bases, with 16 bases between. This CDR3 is CASSSPLGVYTDTQYF. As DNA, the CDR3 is TGTGCCAGCAGCTCCCCGCTCGGGGTATACACAGATACGCAGTATTTT.

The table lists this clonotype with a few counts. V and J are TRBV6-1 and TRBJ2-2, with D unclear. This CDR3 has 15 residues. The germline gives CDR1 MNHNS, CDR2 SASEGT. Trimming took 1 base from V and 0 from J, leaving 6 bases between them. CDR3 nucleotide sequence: TGTGCCAGCAGTGAAGGTGGGGCGAACACCGGGGAGCTGTTTTTT. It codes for CASSEGGANTGELFF.

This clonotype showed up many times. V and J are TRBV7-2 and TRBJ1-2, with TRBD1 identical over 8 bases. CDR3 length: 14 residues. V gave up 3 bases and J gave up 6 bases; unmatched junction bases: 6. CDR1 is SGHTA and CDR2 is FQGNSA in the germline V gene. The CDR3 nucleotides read TGTGCCAGCAGCTTTCAGCAGGGGGCAGATGGCTACACCTTC. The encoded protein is CASSFQQGADGYTF.

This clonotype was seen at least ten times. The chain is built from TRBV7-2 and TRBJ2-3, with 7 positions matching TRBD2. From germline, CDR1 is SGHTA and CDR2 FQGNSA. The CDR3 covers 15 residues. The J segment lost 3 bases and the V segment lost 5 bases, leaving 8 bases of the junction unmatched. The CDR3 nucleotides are TGTGCCAGCAGCCCACTGGCGGGAGTAACAGATACGCAGTATTTT. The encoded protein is CASSPLAGVTDTQYF.

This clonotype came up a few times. CDR3 region: CASSYSRETGYNEQFF. The CDR3 DNA is TGTGCCAGCAGTTACTCGCGGGAGACGGGGTACAATGAGCAGTTCTTC. The chain has TRBV6-5 and TRBJ2-1, with 7 bases that match TRBD2. Trimming removed 0 bases from V and 4 bases from J; junction bases left unmatched: 6. There are 16 residues in the CDR3. CDR1 MNHEY and CDR2 SVGAGI come from the germline V gene.

The CDR3 coding sequence is TGTGCCACCAGTGACTGGGACCAAGAGACCCAGTACTTC. This translates into CATSDWDQETQYF. The chain joins TRBV24-1 to TRBJ2-5; D gene uncertain. The CDR3 covers 13 residues. Germline V gene lookup returns CDR1 KGHDR and CDR2 SFDVKD. V shed 4 bases and J shed 0 bases, with 5 bases lying between them.

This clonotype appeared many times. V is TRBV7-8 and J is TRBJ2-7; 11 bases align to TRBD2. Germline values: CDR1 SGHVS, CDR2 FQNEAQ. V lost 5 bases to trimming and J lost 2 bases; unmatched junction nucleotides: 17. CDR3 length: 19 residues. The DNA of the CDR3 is TGTGCCAGCAGCGATCCCGTCGGTAGCGGGAGGGTGGGGACCTACGAGCAGTACTTC. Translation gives CASSDPVGSGRVGTYEQYF. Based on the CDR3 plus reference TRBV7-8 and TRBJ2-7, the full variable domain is GAGVSQSPRYKVAKRGQDVALRCDPISGHVSLFWYQQALGQGPEFLTYFQNEAQLDKSGLPSDRFFAERPEGSVSTLKIQRTQQEDSAVYLCASSDPVGSGRVGTYEQYFGPGTRLTVT.

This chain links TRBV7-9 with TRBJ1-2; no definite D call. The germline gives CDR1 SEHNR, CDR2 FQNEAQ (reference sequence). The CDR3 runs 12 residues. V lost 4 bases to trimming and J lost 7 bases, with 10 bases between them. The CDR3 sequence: CASSSQGSGYTF. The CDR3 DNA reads TGTGCCAGCAGCTCCCAAGGCTCTGGCTACACCTTC.

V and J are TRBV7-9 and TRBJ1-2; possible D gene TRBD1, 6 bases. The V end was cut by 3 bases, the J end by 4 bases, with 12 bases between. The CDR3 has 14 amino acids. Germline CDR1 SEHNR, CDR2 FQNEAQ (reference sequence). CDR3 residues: CASSLDSLSYGYTF. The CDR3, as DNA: TGTGCCAGCAGCTTGGACAGCTTGTCCTATGGCTACACCTTC.